Listed below are T cell receptor beta chains from one sample, sequenced in a study of radiation and T cells in renal cell carcinoma. TCRdb's copy holds only in-frame clones and misses some; the assay was immunoSEQ multiplex PCR. The sample consists of approximately 15,000 clones, about 50% of them appearing once. The sequencing used tumor tissue, collected from a patient whose treatment was nephrectomy without radiotherapy. These receptors all stem from a man aged 35 to 55 with renal cell carcinoma. Both conserved end residues are part of each CDR3. A D gene is named only where the DNA matches it firmly. Some rows have no size entry. The others give once, few or many, or a class for an expanded clone.

D gene	V gene	clone size	J gene	CDR3 protein	CDR3 DNA
-	TRBV9	few	TRBJ1-1	CASSEGGRMNTEAFF	TGTGCCAGCAGCGAGGGAGGGAGAATGAACACTGAAGCTTTCTTT
TRBD2	TRBV7-9	-	TRBJ2-7	CASSPQTSGVRYEQYF	TGTGCCAGCAGCCCACAGACTAGCGGTGTACGCTACGAGCAGTACTTC
TRBD1	TRBV15	-	TRBJ2-5	CATSRGPPGGQIQETQYF	TGTGCCACCAGCAGAGGGCCCCCTGGGGGACAGATTCAAGAGACCCAGTACTTC
TRBD1	TRBV28	medium-sized	TRBJ1-2	CASSLRFSGQEANYGYTF	TGTGCCAGCAGTTTAAGGTTCAGTGGACAGGAGGCTAACTATGGCTACACCTTC
-	TRBV9	few	TRBJ2-3	CASSVFNYDTQYF	TGTGCCAGCAGCGTCTTCAACTACGATACGCAGTATTTT
-	TRBV2	-	TRBJ1-3	CASGISGDASGNTIYF	TGTGCCAGCGGTATTTCAGGGGACGCCTCTGGAAACACCATATATTTT
TRBD1	TRBV27	-	TRBJ1-2	CASRSSGGDGYTF	TGTGCCAGCCGAAGCTCAGGGGGCGATGGCTACACCTTC
-	TRBV6-5	-	TRBJ2-1	CASSYEDPRGNEQFF	TGTGCCAGCAGTTACGAGGACCCCCGAGGGAATGAGCAGTTCTTC
-	TRBV5-1	-	TRBJ1-2	CASSLPTALYGYTF	TGCGCCAGCAGCCTGCCAACAGCGCTCTATGGCTACACCTTC
-	TRBV25-1	few	TRBJ1-5	CASGSGLGSGQPQHF	TGTGCCAGCGGATCAGGGCTTGGGTCGGGTCAGCCCCAGCATTTT
-	TRBV11-2	-	TRBJ2-1	CASSLMRNEQFF	TGTGCCAGCAGCTTAATGAGAAATGAGCAGTTCTTC
-	TRBV27	-	TRBJ2-2	CASSLSQGHLLGELFF	TGTGCCAGCAGTTTAAGTCAGGGGCATTTGCTGGGGGAGCTGTTTTTT
TRBD2	TRBV18	-	TRBJ2-1	CASSPGGEQFF	TGTGCCAGCTCACCGGGGGGGGAGCAGTTCTTC
-	TRBV7-8	-	TRBJ2-3	CASSFTGGPSTDTQYF	TGTGCCAGCAGCTTCACCGGGGGGCCGAGCACAGATACGCAGTATTTT
-	TRBV7-6	-	TRBJ2-7	CASSLIIGAEQYF	TGTGCCAGCAGCTTAATCATTGGGGCGGAGCAGTACTTC
-	TRBV4-2	few	TRBJ2-4	CASSQARRGGLGGIQYF	TGTGCCAGCAGCCAAGCGAGACGTGGGGGACTTGGAGGCATTCAGTACTTC
-	TRBV5-1	-	TRBJ2-5	CASSFGETQYF	TGCGCCAGCAGCTTTGGAGAGACCCAGTACTTC
-	TRBV10-2	medium-sized	TRBJ2-7	CASSVGQGEQYF	TGCGCCAGCAGTGTCGGGCAGGGAGAGCAGTACTTC
TRBD1	TRBV27	-	TRBJ1-2	CASSSGDRRGYTF	TGTGCCAGCAGTTCCGGGGACAGGAGAGGCTACACCTTC
-	TRBV5-1	-	TRBJ1-4	CASSLAGGFEKLFF	TGCGCCAGCAGCTTGGCGGGGGGGTTTGAAAAACTGTTTTTT
-	TRBV6-5	-	TRBJ1-2	CASSYPGNYGYTF	TGTGCCAGCAGTTACCCCGGGAACTATGGCTACACCTTC
TRBD1	TRBV10-3	medium-sized	TRBJ1-1	CAISGSPGTGNTEAFF	TGTGCCATCAGTGGAAGTCCCGGGACAGGGAACACTGAAGCTTTCTTT
TRBD2	TRBV5-1	-	TRBJ2-3	CASSLAGAGGPRDTQYF	TGCGCCAGCAGCTTGGCCGGGGCGGGGGGGCCGCGAGATACGCAGTATTTT
-	TRBV7-3	-	TRBJ1-5	CASRCSQRRHNQPQHF	TGTGCCAGCAGGTGCAGTCAGCGTCGGCACAATCAGCCCCAGCATTTT
TRBD1	TRBV25-1	-	TRBJ2-1	CASSEFRDRAYNEQFF	TGTGCCAGCAGTGAATTTAGGGACAGAGCCTACAATGAGCAGTTCTTC
-	TRBV27	few	TRBJ1-6	CGYWKSNSPLHF	TGTGGCTACTGGAAGAGTAATTCACCCCTCCACTTT
TRBD2	TRBV9	-	TRBJ2-3	CASRRGLGLAELTDTQYF	TGTGCCAGCAGGCGAGGTCTTGGACTAGCGGAACTCACAGATACGCAGTATTTT
-	TRBV23-1	few	TRBJ1-3	CASSQSDPRGAGGNTIYF	TGCGCCAGCAGTCAATCGGACCCCAGAGGGGCAGGTGGAAACACCATATATTTT
-	TRBV5-1	-	TRBJ1-4	CASSKGTPTTNEKLFF	TGCGCCAGCAGCAAGGGGACACCTACAACTAATGAAAAACTGTTTTTT
-	TRBV5-5	-	TRBJ2-3	CASSFNGGPTDTQYF	TGTGCCAGCAGCTTCAACGGGGGTCCCACAGATACGCAGTATTTT
-	TRBV18	once	TRBJ2-3	CASSQDTDTQYF	TGTGCCAGCTCACAAGACACAGATACGCAGTATTTT
TRBD2	TRBV7-2	medium-sized	TRBJ2-1	CASSFLAGGLNEQFF	TGTGCCAGCAGCTTTCTAGCGGGGGGCCTGAATGAGCAGTTCTTC
-	TRBV30	large	TRBJ1-3	CAWNAGSSGNTIYF	TGTGCCTGGAACGCAGGGAGCTCTGGAAACACCATATATTTT
-	TRBV5-6	-	TRBJ1-4	CASSSGRTNEKLFF	TGTGCCAGCAGCTCGGGACGGACTAATGAAAAACTGTTTTTT
TRBD2	TRBV7-8	-	TRBJ2-5	CASSPLPGLAWGTQYF	TGTGCCAGCAGCCCCCTCCCGGGACTAGCCTGGGGGACCCAGTACTTC
-	TRBV5-5	-	TRBJ2-6	CAGGSTGANVLTF	TGTGCCGGAGGGAGTACTGGAGCCAACGTCCTGACTTTC
-	TRBV7-6	-	TRBJ2-1	CASSPNEGYYNEQFF	TGTGCCAGCAGCCCGAACGAAGGATACTACAATGAGCAGTTCTTC
-	TRBV11-2	-	TRBJ2-3	CASSLVGGLSTDTQYF	TGTGCCAGCAGCTTAGTTGGGGGTTTAAGCACAGATACGCAGTATTTT
-	TRBV5-4	-	TRBJ2-7	CASSFDVRGLYEQYF	TGTGCCAGCAGCTTCGATGTACGTGGCCTCTACGAGCAGTACTTC
-	TRBV7-3	-	TRBJ1-4	CASSLERGNNEKLFF	TGTGCCAGCAGCTTAGAGCGGGGAAATAATGAAAAACTGTTTTTT
-	TRBV5-1	-	TRBJ2-2	CASGEQEDTGELFF	TGCGCCAGCGGCGAACAGGAGGACACCGGGGAGCTGTTTTTT
-	TRBV6-5	few	TRBJ1-4	CASSYSREKLFF	TGTGCCAGCAGTTACTCGAGGGAAAAACTGTTTTTT
-	TRBV6-6	-	TRBJ1-2	CASTSNPDRDYGYTF	TGTGCCAGCACCTCAAACCCGGACCGGGACTATGGCTACACCTTC
TRBD2	TRBV7-3	-	TRBJ2-1	CASSFDPGLESDEQFF	TGTGCCAGCAGCTTCGATCCGGGACTAGAATCCGATGAGCAGTTCTTC
-	TRBV5-1	few	TRBJ1-3	CASSLNSRSSGNTIYF	TGCGCCAGCAGCTTGAATAGCCGGAGCTCTGGAAACACCATATATTTT
TRBD1	TRBV19	-	TRBJ2-5	CASSTDLRTGGTETQYF	TGTGCCAGTAGTACAGATCTGAGGACAGGGGGCACGGAGACCCAGTACTTC
-	TRBV29-1	-	TRBJ1-4	CSVRGAGNEKLFF	TGCAGTGTCCGGGGGGCTGGTAATGAAAAACTGTTTTTT
TRBD1	TRBV19	-	TRBJ1-5	CATQGATVKGQPQHF	TGTGCCACTCAGGGGGCCACAGTCAAGGGTCAGCCCCAGCATTTT
-	TRBV2	medium-sized	TRBJ2-2	CAGGRLTGELFF	TGTGCCGGGGGACGGCTGACCGGGGAGCTGTTTTTT